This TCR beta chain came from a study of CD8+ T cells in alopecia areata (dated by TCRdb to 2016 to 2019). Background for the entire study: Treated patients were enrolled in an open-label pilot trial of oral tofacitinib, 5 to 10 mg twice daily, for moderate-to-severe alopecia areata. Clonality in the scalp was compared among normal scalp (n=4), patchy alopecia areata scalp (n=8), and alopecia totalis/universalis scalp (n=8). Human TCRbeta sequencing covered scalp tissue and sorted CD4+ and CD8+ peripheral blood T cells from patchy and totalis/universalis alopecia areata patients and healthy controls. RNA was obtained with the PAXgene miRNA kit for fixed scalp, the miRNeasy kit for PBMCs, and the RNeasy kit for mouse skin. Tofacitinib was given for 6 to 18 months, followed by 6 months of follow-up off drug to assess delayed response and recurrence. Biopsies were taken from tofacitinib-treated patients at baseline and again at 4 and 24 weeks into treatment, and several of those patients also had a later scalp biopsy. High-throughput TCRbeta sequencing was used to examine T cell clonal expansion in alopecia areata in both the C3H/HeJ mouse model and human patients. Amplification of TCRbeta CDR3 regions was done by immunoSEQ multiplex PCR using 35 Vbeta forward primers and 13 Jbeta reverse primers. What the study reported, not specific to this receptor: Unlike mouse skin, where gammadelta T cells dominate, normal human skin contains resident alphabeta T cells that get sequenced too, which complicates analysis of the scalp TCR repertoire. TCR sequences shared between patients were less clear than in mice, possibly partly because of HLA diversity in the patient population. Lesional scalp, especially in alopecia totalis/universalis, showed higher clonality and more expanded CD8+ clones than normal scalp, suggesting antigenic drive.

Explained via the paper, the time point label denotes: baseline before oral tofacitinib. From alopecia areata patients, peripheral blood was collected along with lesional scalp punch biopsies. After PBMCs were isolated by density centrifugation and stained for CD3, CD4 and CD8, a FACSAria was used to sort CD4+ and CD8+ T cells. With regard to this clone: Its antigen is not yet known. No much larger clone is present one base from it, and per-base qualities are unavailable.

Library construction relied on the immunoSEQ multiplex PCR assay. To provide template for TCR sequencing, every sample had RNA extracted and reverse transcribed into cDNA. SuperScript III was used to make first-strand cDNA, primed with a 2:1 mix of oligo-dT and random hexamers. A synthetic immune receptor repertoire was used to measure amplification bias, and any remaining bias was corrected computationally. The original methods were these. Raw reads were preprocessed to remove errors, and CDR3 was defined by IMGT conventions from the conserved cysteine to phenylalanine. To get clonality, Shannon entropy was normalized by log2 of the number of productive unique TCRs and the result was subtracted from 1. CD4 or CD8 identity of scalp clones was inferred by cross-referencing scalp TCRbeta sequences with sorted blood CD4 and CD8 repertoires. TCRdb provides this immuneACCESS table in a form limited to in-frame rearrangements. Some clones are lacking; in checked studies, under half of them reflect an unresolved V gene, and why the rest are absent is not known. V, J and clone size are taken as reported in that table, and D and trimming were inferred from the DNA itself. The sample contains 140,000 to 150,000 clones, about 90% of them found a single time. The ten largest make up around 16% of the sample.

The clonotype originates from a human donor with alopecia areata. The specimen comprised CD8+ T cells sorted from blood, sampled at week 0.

The bases are TGTGCCAGCAGTAATTACAATGAGCAGTTCTTC. This sequence encodes CASSNYNEQFF. The sequence links TRBV25-1 to TRBJ2-1, with no confidently assigned D gene. As encoded in the germline V gene, CDR1 is MGHDK while CDR2 is SYGVNS. Deletion took 5 bases off V and 4 bases off J, with a span of 3 bases between the germline ends. The CDR3 numbers 11 residues from cysteine through phenylalanine. The entry retains the CDR3 DNA only, 33 bases that are in frame from base 1.